The next 5 T cell receptor beta chains were all read from a single sample in a study of early T cells in non-severe SARS-CoV-2 infection. Each CDR3 protein gets one entry after TCRdb re-called the 5' RACE reads with MiXCR. This repertoire shows 65,000 to 70,000 distinct CDR3 sequences, 11% found once; its top ten account for 5.5% to 7%. Sequenced input: whole blood. The source is an adult who was a healthcare worker with PCR-confirmed SARS-CoV-2 infection or an uninfected control (not recorded which).

This clonotype has just a few counts. This chain links TRBV29-1 with TRBJ2-1; D remains ambiguous. The V and J ends lost 4 bases and 0 bases respectively, with 13 bases between them. Germline CDR1 SQVTM, CDR2 ANQGSEA. This CDR3 has 15 residues. The CDR3 DNA is TGCAGCGTTGTACCCCTTGCTAGCTCCTACAATGAGCAGTTCTTC. This encodes CSVVPLASSYNEQFF.

This clonotype was seen at least ten times. CDR3 amino acids: CASSLEEGAGQYF. The CDR3 nucleotides read TGTGCCAGCAGCTTAGAGGAGGGAGCGGGGCAGTACTTC. The chain couples TRBV7-8 to TRBJ2-7; a possible D gene is TRBD2 (6 bases). Germline V CDR1 and CDR2: SGHVS, FQNEAQ. CDR3 length: 13 amino acids. V dropped 1 base and J dropped 9 bases, with 13 bases sitting between them.

This clonotype was found a few times. The CDR3 loop is CASSFLFWDPSFGTQYF. CDR3 bases: TGTGCCAGCAGTTTTTTATTTTGGGACCCTTCATTTGGTACGCAGTATTTT. The chain employs TRBV12-3 or TRBV12-4 and TRBJ2-3; D tentatively reads TRBD1 or TRBD2 (5 bases each). This CDR3 comprises 17 residues. V lost 3 bases and J 8 bases, leaving 24 bases between the germline ends.

A few counts support this clonotype. The chain uses TRBV7-9 and TRBJ2-6; 11 bases agree with TRBD1. J lost 1 base, V lost 5 bases, and 7 bases had no gene match. Germline V gene lookup returns CDR1 SEHNR and CDR2 FQNEAQ (reference sequence). The CDR3 has 18 amino acids. In DNA, the CDR3 is TGTGCCAGCAGCCCACGAGGACAGGGGGCGTCTGGGGCCAACGTCCTGACTTTC. This gives the protein CASSPRGQGASGANVLTF.

This chain connects TRBV5-4 to TRBJ2-1; D is perhaps TRBD2 (5 bases). The V end was cut by 4 bases, the J end by 7 bases, with 24 bases between. Per germline, CDR1 SGHNT and CDR2 YYREEE (reference sequence). The CDR3 runs to 17 residues. CDR3 protein: CASSPRDLEGVSNEQFF. The CDR3, as DNA: TGTGCCAGCAGCCCTCGAGACCTCGAGGGAGTTTCGAATGAGCAGTTCTTC.